This T cell receptor (beta chain) came from a study of cytomegalovirus exposure and HLA in healthy donors. The wider study: An earlier analysis identified 120 million or so unique TCR beta sequences in about 179 million T cells.

The PCR employed 60 Vbeta primers together with 13 Jbeta primers. TCRdb's copy holds only in-frame clones and misses some; the assay was immunoSEQ multiplex PCR. The sample has roughly 130,000 clones, 80% to 90% seen once; the top ten hold approximately 3%. Judged by abundance, this clone is medium-sized. Antigen unknown. V was trimmed by 5 bases and J by 1 base, leaving 12 bases between them. This CDR3 has 14 amino acids. Germline V gene lookup returns CDR1 SGHRS and CDR2 YFSETQ. General observations from the study: Fewer N-insertions (relative to the approximately 700-donor mean) were reportedly seen in an Asian-associated ancestry cluster in a later analysis. In a later analysis, a missense DCLRE1C variant was linked to TCR beta V- and J-gene trimming.

The gene calls are TRBV5-1 and TRBJ1-1, with a tentative D call TRBD1 (6 bases). This sequence was found in a woman aged 18-35 years in good health and CMV-seropositive. Input material: PBMCs. CDR3 sequence (DNA): TGCGCCAGCAGAAGGGACACCCAGAACACTGAAGCTTTCTTT. Amino acid sequence: CASRRDTQNTEAFF.